The present entry profiles one TCR beta chain with its context. The antigen is undetermined. This sample is drawn from a study of shared clonotypes between healthy human individuals. Study-wide findings and caveats: Naive subsets generally exceeded memory subsets in estimated richness.

The V gene's germline CDR1 is MNHEY and CDR2 SMNVEV (reference sequence). Trimming cost V 8 bases and J 3 bases, with 11 bases left between them. This CDR3 has 12 residues. Repertoires were generated with immunoSEQ multiplex PCR, while TCRdb's copy carries only in-frame clones and drops some. The table lists approximately 110,000 clones, about 72% of them singletons, with roughly a quarter in the top ten. The J gene is TRBJ2-7, the V gene TRBV27; a possible D gene is TRBD2 (6 bases). The sequence came from a woman aged 25 to 39 in good health. Sample: memory CD8+ T cells sorted from blood. The sample's subset: CD45RO+ cells pooled with CCR7-negative TemRA cells. The CDR3 spells CASGGSIYEQYF. The CDR3 DNA reads TGTGCCAGCGGGGGGAGCATCTACGAGCAGTACTTC.